Following are 13 T cell receptor beta chains from one sample sequenced in a study of monozygotic twins with inflammatory bowel disease. Following a re-call of the 5' RACE reads, TCRdb has one entry per CDR3 protein and lacks DNA. This listing includes around 450,000 distinct CDR3 sequences. Source material: blood. All receptors come from a human donor with ulcerative colitis or Crohn's disease, or a healthy co-twin of an affected twin (not recorded which).

The chain couples TRBV9 to TRBJ2-7. This CDR3 contains 12 residues. Germline loops: CDR1 SGDLS, CDR2 YYNGEE. CDR3 in amino acids: CASSGRGWEQYF. Complete variable domain (other parts from reference TRBV9 and TRBJ2-7): DSGVTQTPKHLITATGQRVTLRCSPRSGDLSVYWYQQSLDQGLQFLIQYYNGEERAKGNILERFSAQQFPDLHSELNLSSLELGDSALYFCASSGRGWEQYFGPGTRLTVT.

The chain couples TRBV7-9 to TRBJ2-3. The CDR3 length is 15 residues. Germline V gives CDR1 SEHNR, CDR2 FQNEAQ (reference sequence). The CDR3: CASSLAGELTDTQYF.

This chain's CDR3 is CASSPRGGTSRTLSSNEQFF. The chain couples TRBV11-3 to TRBJ2-1; TCRdb calls TRBD2, which cannot be checked without DNA. CDR1 is SGHNT, CDR2 YENEEA, per germline. The CDR3 has 20 residues.

The chain joins TRBV4-2 to TRBJ2-3; TCRdb gives TRBD2 as the D gene, but with no DNA this cannot be confirmed. There are 17 residues in the CDR3. CDR1 is LGHNA and CDR2 is YNFKEQ in the germline V gene. The chain's CDR3 is CASSQDQEAGGLNTQYF.

The J gene is TRBJ2-2, the V gene TRBV19; TCRdb selects TRBD2, and the lack of DNA leaves this call unchecked. CDR1 is LNHDA and CDR2 is SQIVND in the germline V gene (reference sequence). The CDR3 runs to 14 residues. The CDR3 sequence: CASRRTSPTGELFF.

CDR3 sequence reads: CASRGQGNTEAFF. The chain employs TRBV27 and TRBJ1-1; lacking DNA, the TRBD1 call made by TCRdb goes unchecked. The CDR3 length is 13 residues. The germline gives CDR1 MNHEY, CDR2 SMNVEV (reference sequence).

The chain has TRBV25-1 and TRBJ2-3; TCRdb indicates TRBD2, and absent DNA this call remains unverified. Germline CDR1 reads MGHDK; CDR2 reads SYGVNS. The CDR3 sequence is 18 residues long. This CDR3 is CASSPFKSGLAATDTQYF.

The CDR3 loop is CASFRGQGAVNEQFF. The chain carries TRBV18 and TRBJ2-1; TCRdb picks TRBD1, but there is no DNA to check that call. This CDR3 region has 15 residues. The V gene's germline CDR1 is KGHSH and CDR2 LQKENI.

The chain carries TRBV7-9 and TRBJ2-2; the D call from TCRdb, TRBD2, cannot be confirmed without DNA. CDR3 length equals 16 residues. The germline V gene encodes CDR1 SEHNR and CDR2 FQNEAQ (reference sequence). CDR3 residues: CASSPPGLDESGELFF.

The chain links TRBV6-5 to TRBJ2-7. The CDR3 is 15 amino acids. CDR1 and CDR2 from the germline V gene are MNHEY and SVGAGI. The CDR3 sequence is CASSYSEGSSYEQYF.

The chain joins TRBV7-7 to TRBJ2-7. This CDR3 has 13 residues. The germline V gene has CDR1 SSHAT and CDR2 FNYEAQ (reference sequence). CDR3 in amino acids: CASSLDYTSEQYF.

CDR3 loop: CASSPRTGHQGTQYF. The chain links TRBV18 to TRBJ2-5; TCRdb names TRBD1, which stays unverified in the absence of DNA. The CDR3 extends over 15 amino acids. The V gene's germline CDR1 is KGHSH and CDR2 LQKENI.

The chain is built from TRBV6-2 or TRBV6-3 and TRBJ1-1; lacking DNA, the TRBD1 call made by TCRdb goes unchecked. The length of the CDR3 is 15 residues. Germline V gene data show CDR1 as MNHEY and CDR2 as SVGEGT. The chain's CDR3 is CASSRLYRVPSEAFF.